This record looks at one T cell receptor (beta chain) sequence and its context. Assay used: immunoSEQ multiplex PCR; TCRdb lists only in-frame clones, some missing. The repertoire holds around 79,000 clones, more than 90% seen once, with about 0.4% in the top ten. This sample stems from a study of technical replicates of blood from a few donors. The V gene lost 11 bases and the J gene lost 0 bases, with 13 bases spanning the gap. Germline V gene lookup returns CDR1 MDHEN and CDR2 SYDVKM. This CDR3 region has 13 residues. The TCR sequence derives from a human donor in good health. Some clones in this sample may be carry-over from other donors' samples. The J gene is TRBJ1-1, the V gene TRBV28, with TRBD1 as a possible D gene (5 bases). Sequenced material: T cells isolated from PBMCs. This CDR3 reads CAGKGRVNTEAFF. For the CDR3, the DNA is TGTGCCGGGAAGGGGAGGGTGAACACTGAAGCTTTCTTT.